This TCR beta chain appears in the sequencing data of a study of blood T cell repertoires in COVID-19. Turning to the study itself: Some COVID-19 samples were acute and others convalescent; all came from the United States, Italy and Spain. T cells, B-cell-depleted T cells, or PBMCs supplied cDNA or gDNA.

V was pared by 1 base and J by 7 bases, with 10 bases between. Looked up from germline, CDR1 is LGHDT and CDR2 is YNNKEL (reference sequence). CDR3 length: 14 residues. How the authors handled the data: Reference gene primers were amplified, and this amplification served to estimate nucleated cell counts. This table comes from immunoSEQ multiplex PCR, and its TCRdb copy is limited to in-frame clones, with some not included. V and J calls and clone size are copied from that table; D and trimming were computed from the DNA. The sample contains about 22,000 clones, roughly 88% of which appear only once.

The chain joins TRBV3-1 (or the pseudogene TRBV3-2) to TRBJ2-2; D possibly corresponds to TRBD2 (5 bases). The sequenced sample was peripheral blood. The source of this sequence is an elderly man with active or convalescent COVID-19. The CDR3 spells CASSQVASYGELFF. DNA of the CDR3: TGTGCCAGCAGCCAAGTGGCTAGCTACGGGGAGCTGTTTTTT.